Presented here are 14 T cell receptor beta chains from one specimen sequenced in a study of cytomegalovirus exposure and HLA in healthy donors. 13 Jbeta primers and 60 Vbeta primers were used for the PCR. The method was immunoSEQ multiplex PCR; TCRdb's version includes in-frame clones alone and lacks a portion of them. Of around 120,000 clones listed, 65% to 80% are singletons. The sequencing input was PBMCs. Every receptor here comes from a man in his 60s in good health and CMV-seropositive.

This chain's CDR3 is CATPGPTSNQPQHF. DNA of the CDR3: TGCGCCACTCCAGGGCCTACCTCCAATCAGCCCCAGCATTTT. J is TRBJ1-5 and V is TRBV10-1, with a possible D match to TRBD1 (5 bases). CDR1 and CDR2 (germline): WNHNN, SYGVQD (reference sequence). V was pared by 10 bases and J by 3 bases, with 16 bases between. The CDR3 is made up of 14 amino acids.

This chain uses TRBV6-1 with TRBJ1-4; 8 bases map to TRBD1. V was clipped by 6 bases and J by 6 bases; unmatched bases: 3. The CDR3 length is 13 residues. Germline V CDR1 and CDR2: MNHNS, SASEGT. CDR3 in amino acids: CASSLDRDEKLFF. CDR3 in DNA: TGTGCCAGCAGCTTGGACAGGGATGAAAAACTGTTTTTT.

The rearrangement uses TRBV9 and TRBJ1-5, with no clear D. The CDR3 runs 15 residues. Trimming pared 0 bases from V and 2 bases from J, leaving 9 bases between. In germline, CDR1 is SGDLS, CDR2 YYNGEE. In nucleotides, the CDR3 is TGTGCCAGCAGCGTAGGGGCCGGGGGCAATCAGCCCCAGCATTTT. This translates into CASSVGAGGNQPQHF.

The chain is built from TRBV9 and TRBJ1-4; D unclear. CDR3 length: 15 residues. V was shortened by 0 bases and J by 5 bases, with 11 bases between the two germline ends. CDR1 SGDLS and CDR2 YYNGEE come from the germline V gene. In DNA form, the CDR3 reads TGTGCCAGCAGCGTAGAATGGGGAGTAAATGAAAAACTGTTTTTT. Translated, it gives CASSVEWGVNEKLFF.

This clone appeared once. The gene calls are TRBV9 and TRBJ2-7, with D unclear. V lost 2 bases to trimming and J lost 3 bases, with 15 bases between them. CDR3 length equals 15 residues. Germline lookup yields CDR1 SGDLS and CDR2 YYNGEE. The CDR3 DNA reads TGTGCCAGCAGCGTCACATCCGCTCACCTCTACGAGCAGTACTTC. Protein product: CASSVTSAHLYEQYF.

This chain joins TRBV5-1 and TRBJ1-2; maybe TRBD1 (5 bases). This CDR3 spans 13 amino acids. Trimming removed 4 bases at V and 7 bases at J, with 14 bases between. Germline V gene sequence: CDR1 SGHRS, CDR2 YFSETQ. Here the CDR3 reads CASSPGSGGGYTF. The CDR3, as DNA: TGCGCCAGCAGCCCAGGGAGCGGGGGTGGCTACACCTTC.

This CDR3 is CASSQGQGDEQFF. The CDR3 DNA reads TGTGCCAGCAGCCAGGGACAGGGGGATGAGCAGTTCTTC. The chain employs TRBV28 and TRBJ2-1; the match to TRBD1 covers 11 bases. With 6 bases clipped from V and 8 bases from J, the junction kept 3 bases outside the gene matches. CDR1 MDHEN and CDR2 SYDVKM come from the germline V gene. The CDR3 consists of 13 residues.

This chain links TRBV5-6 with TRBJ1-1; a possible D gene is TRBD1 (6 bases). Trimming cost V 5 bases and J 5 bases, with 16 bases left between them. This CDR3 region has 14 residues. Germline V CDR1 and CDR2: SGHDT, YYEEEE. This CDR3 reads CASRPRGRDTEAFF. CDR3 DNA sequence: TGTGCCAGCAGACCGCGGGGGCGAGATACTGAAGCTTTCTTT. The whole variable domain, filled in from reference TRBV5-6 and TRBJ1-1, reads DAGVTQSPTHLIKTRGQQVTLRCSPKSGHDTVSWYQQALGQGPQFIFQYYEEEERQRGNFPDRFSGHQFPNYSSELNVNALLLGDSALYLCASRPRGRDTEAFFGQGTRLTVV.

This clone was seen more than once but under ten times. This rearrangement joins TRBV25-1 to TRBJ2-7; TRBD1 might be the D (5 bases). The CDR3 runs 15 residues. Germline V lookup: CDR1 MGHDK, CDR2 SYGVNS. Trimming cost V 2 bases and J 5 bases, with 16 bases left between them. The CDR3: CASSEPAKGVDEQYF. In DNA form, the CDR3 reads TGTGCCAGCAGTGAACCAGCGAAAGGGGTAGACGAGCAGTACTTC.

This chain links TRBV9 with TRBJ2-7, with 8 nucleotides matching TRBD1. CDR1 SGDLS and CDR2 YYNGEE come from the germline V gene. J was trimmed by 0 bases and V by 0 bases; bases with no gene match: 5. The CDR3 length is 16 residues. The CDR3 coding sequence is TGTGCCAGCAGCGTAGGGGCAGGGGGCGACTCCTACGAGCAGTACTTC. Encoded protein: CASSVGAGGDSYEQYF.

The chain recombines TRBV9 with TRBJ1-1; 9 bases are shared with TRBD1. Losses at the gene ends were 4 bases for V and 1 base for J; bases not matched to a gene: 5. CDR1 SGDLS and CDR2 YYNGEE come from the germline V gene. The CDR3 loop spans 15 amino acids. In DNA, the CDR3 is TGTGCCAGCAGCCCCGGGACAGGGCGGAACACTGAAGCTTTCTTT. Translation: CASSPGTGRNTEAFF.

The CDR3 loop is CASSLGRGDAEKLFF. Here the CDR3 DNA reads TGTGCCAGCAGCTTAGGACGGGGTGATGCGGAAAAACTGTTTTTT. The genes are TRBV7-9 and TRBJ1-4; no reliable D call. The germline gives CDR1 SEHNR, CDR2 FQNEAQ (reference sequence). This CDR3 region has 15 residues. The V gene lost 1 base and the J gene lost 8 bases, with 14 bases spanning the gap.

The chain employs TRBV7-9 and TRBJ2-5, with D uncertain. Germline V CDR1 and CDR2: SEHNR, FQNEAQ (reference sequence). Trimming took off 2 bases at V and 5 bases at J, with 9 bases between the two ends. The CDR3 is made up of 13 amino acids. The CDR3 nucleotides are TGTGCCAGCAGCTTATATGTGGGCGAGACCCAGTACTTC. Amino acids: CASSLYVGETQYF. Full variable domain (outside the CDR3, taken from reference TRBV7-9 and TRBJ2-5): DTGVSQNPRHKITKRGQNVTFRCDPISEHNRLYWYRQTLGQGPEFLTYFQNEAQLEKSRLLSDRFSAERPKGSFSTLEIQRTEQGDSAMYLCASSLYVGETQYFGPGTRLLVL.

V and J are TRBV5-1 and TRBJ2-6, with no clear D. The CDR3 totals 13 residues. V was cut by 4 bases and J by 1 base, with 3 bases left in between. CDR1 and CDR2 (germline): SGHRS, YFSETQ. The CDR3: CASSRSGANVLTF. CDR3 nucleotide sequence: TGCGCCAGCAGCCGTTCTGGGGCCAACGTCCTGACTTTC.